The entry that follows covers one T cell receptor beta chain sequence. Its cognate antigen is unknown. The data originate from a study of cytomegalovirus exposure and HLA in healthy donors. This CDR3 is 14 amino acids long. The V end lost 8 bases, the J end lost 0 bases, and 13 bases lay between the germline ends. Looked up from germline, CDR1 is ENHRY and CDR2 is SYGVKD. The assay was immunoSEQ multiplex PCR, and TCRdb's table has in-frame clones only and misses some. This table has hundreds of thousands of clones, roughly 90% appearing once. Study outcomes and limitations: Using the classifier, cytomegalovirus status was reportedly diagnosed with high specificity and sensitivity.

Separate from the approximately 730-subject first cohort, the roughly 120-subject validation cohort was the one that the donors belonged to. The clonotype was recovered from a woman aged 18-30 years in good health and CMV-seronegative. Sequenced input: PBMCs. V usage is TRBV10-3 and J usage is TRBJ1-1, with D possibly matching TRBD1 (6 bases). This chain's CDR3 is CAIGQTVMNTEAFF. The CDR3 bases are TGTGCCATCGGACAGACAGTCATGAACACTGAAGCTTTCTTT.